Following are 9 T cell receptor beta chains from one sample sequenced in a study of early T cells in non-severe SARS-CoV-2 infection. TCRdb processed the 5' RACE reads anew with MiXCR; each CDR3 protein has one entry. The table has tens of thousands of distinct CDR3 sequences, less than 15% seen once. The sequenced sample consisted of whole blood. These receptors came from an adult who was a healthcare worker with PCR-confirmed SARS-CoV-2 infection or an uninfected control (not recorded which).

This clonotype was counted a few times. The gene calls are TRBV10-3 and TRBJ2-3, with a possible D match to TRBD2 (7 bases). This CDR3 region has 15 residues. The V end was cut by 11 bases, the J end by 0 bases, with 18 bases between. Germline loops: CDR1 ENHRY, CDR2 SYGVKD. The CDR3 DNA sequence: TGTGCCGCCTCCGAGGGAGGGGGGAGCACAGATACGCAGTATTTT. Protein: CAASEGGGSTDTQYF.

This clonotype was counted ten times or more. The rearrangement joins TRBV6-1 to TRBJ2-5; perhaps TRBD1 as D (6 bases). CDR1 and CDR2 from the germline V gene are MNHNS and SASEGT. The length of the CDR3 is 15 residues. Between the trimmed V and J ends, which lost 7 bases and 2 bases, there was a span of 17 bases. The CDR3 spells CASTRWGPGQETQYF. DNA of the CDR3: TGTGCCAGCACCCGGTGGGGGCCGGGTCAAGAGACCCAGTACTTC.

The chain links TRBV29-1 to TRBJ2-2; D possibly corresponds to TRBD2 (6 bases). This CDR3 has 16 amino acids. Germline-derived CDR1 and CDR2 are SQVTM and ANQGSEA. V shed 5 bases and J shed 3 bases, with 19 bases lying between them. The CDR3 loop is CSVYLTGVVDTGELFF. DNA of the CDR3: TGCAGCGTTTATTTAACGGGAGTAGTTGACACCGGGGAGCTGTTTTTT.

This clonotype was seen only a few times. The genes are TRBV7-8 and TRBJ2-1, with D perhaps TRBD1 (5 bases). Germline V gene lookup returns CDR1 SGHVS and CDR2 FQNEAQ. The V and J ends lost 3 bases and 7 bases respectively, with 19 bases between them. The CDR3 extends over 16 amino acids. CDR3 nucleotide sequence: TGTGCCAGCAGCTTGGGGCGGCAGGGAAGGGGAAATGAGCAGTTCTTC. Its translation is CASSLGRQGRGNEQFF.

This clonotype was detected a few times. The V and J genes are TRBV6-6 and TRBJ1-3, with 7 bases that match TRBD1. The germline CDR1 and CDR2 sequences are MNHNY and SVGAGI (reference sequence). V gave up 2 bases and J gave up 2 bases; unmatched junction bases: 6. CDR3 length: 16 amino acids. The CDR3 DNA reads TGTGCCAGCAGTTACGAGGGGGCGTTAGCTGGAAACACCATATATTTT. The encoded protein is CASSYEGALAGNTIYF.

Only a few counts were recorded for this clonotype. This chain links TRBV20-1 with TRBJ2-1; possibly TRBD2 for D (6 bases). The CDR3 totals 14 residues. CDR1 and CDR2 from the germline V gene are DFQATT and SNEGSKA (reference sequence). V lost 1 base and J 5 bases, leaving 12 bases between the germline ends. The CDR3: CSARGPLANNEQFF. For the CDR3, the DNA is TGCAGTGCTAGAGGCCCACTAGCAAACAATGAGCAGTTCTTC.

This clonotype was picked up many times. This chain connects TRBV6-6 to TRBJ2-2; TRBD2 is a possible D gene (6 bases). Trimming pared 6 bases from V and 6 bases from J, leaving 11 bases between. From germline, CDR1 is MNHNY and CDR2 SVGAGI (reference sequence). The length of the CDR3 is 13 residues. Written as DNA, the CDR3 is TGTGCCAGCAGGCGACTAGTCCCCGGGGAGCTGTTTTTT. This encodes CASRRLVPGELFF.

This clonotype appeared a few times. V gene TRBV4-1 combines with J gene TRBJ1-4; maybe TRBD1 (5 bases). The CDR3 is 15 amino acids. The V end was cut by 1 base, the J end by 1 base, with 7 bases between. Germline CDR1 reads MGHRA; CDR2 reads YSYEKL. The CDR3 spells CASSQGGVTNEKLFF. In DNA, the CDR3 is TGCGCCAGCAGCCAAGGAGGGGTAACTAATGAAAAACTGTTTTTT.

Only a few counts were recorded for this clonotype. This chain joins TRBV20-1 and TRBJ1-6; no firm D call. The CDR3 loop spans 16 amino acids. V gave up 3 bases and J gave up 0 bases, with 12 bases separating them. Germline values: CDR1 DFQATT, CDR2 SNEGSKA (reference sequence). CDR3 sequence (DNA): TGCAGTGCTAGTAGCCGGGCTAGCTCCTATAATTCACCCCTCCACTTT. It encodes CSASSRASSYNSPLHF.